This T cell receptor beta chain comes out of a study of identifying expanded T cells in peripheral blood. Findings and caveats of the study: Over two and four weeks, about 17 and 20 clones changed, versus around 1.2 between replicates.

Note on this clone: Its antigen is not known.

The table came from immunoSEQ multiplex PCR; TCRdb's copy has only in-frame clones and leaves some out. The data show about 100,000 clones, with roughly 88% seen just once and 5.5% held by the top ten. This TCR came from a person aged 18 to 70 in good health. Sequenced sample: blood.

Written as DNA, the CDR3 is TGTGCCTGGAGTGTAGGATTAGGCAATCAGCCCCAGCATTTT. Translating it yields CAWSVGLGNQPQHF. The chain carries TRBV30 and TRBJ1-5; D remains unclear. Germline-derived CDR1 and CDR2 are GTSNPN and SVGIG (reference sequence). The CDR3 extends over 14 amino acids. V lost 0 bases to trimming and J lost 2 bases, with 8 bases between them.